This T cell receptor (beta chain) was sequenced for a study of shared clonotypes between healthy human individuals. General study findings and limits: In the sorted subsets, rarefaction showed sequencing was incomplete despite large depth.

Of note for this clone: Its target is not known.

There are 14 residues in the CDR3. The germline V gene encodes CDR1 SGHTA and CDR2 FQGNSA. V lost 6 bases and J lost 4, with 13 bases in between. Sequencing used immunoSEQ multiplex PCR; TCRdb keeps in-frame clones, though not all of them. The table records about 2.4 million clones, 93% of them present only once. This receptor was taken from a man aged 18 to 29 in good health. Some clones in this sample may be carry-over from other donors' samples. The rearrangement joins TRBV7-2 to TRBJ2-1; tentatively, D is TRBD1 (5 bases). Sequencing used naive CD4+ T cells from PBMCs. Noted subset: CD45RA+ positively selected. The CDR3 here is CASRPRGFYNEQFF. The CDR3 DNA reads as TGTGCCAGCAGACCTAGGGGATTTTACAATGAGCAGTTCTTC.